This T cell receptor beta chain was documented in a study of cytomegalovirus exposure and HLA in healthy donors. From germline, CDR1 is SGHRS and CDR2 YFSETQ. V lost 5 bases and J lost 1; bases outside the gene matches: 9. This CDR3 has 16 residues. PCR amplification relied on 60 Vbeta primers (plus 13 Jbeta primers). Authors' data handling: Roughly 12 million of around 85 million unique TCR beta chains were shared, per a later count. Measured with immunoSEQ multiplex PCR; TCRdb has only the in-frame clones, and not every one. V, J and clone size reflect that table, while D and trimming were determined from the DNA. The sample lists just over 150,000 clones, about 85% seen once, with less than 2.5% in the top ten.

Sequencing used PBMCs. The gene calls are TRBV5-1 and TRBJ1-1; 9 bases map to TRBD1. The sequence derives from a woman aged 18-29 years in good health and CMV-seronegative. CDR3 protein: CASRAGTGRKNTEAFF. The CDR3 bases are TGCGCCAGCAGAGCCGGGACAGGGAGGAAGAACACTGAAGCTTTCTTT.